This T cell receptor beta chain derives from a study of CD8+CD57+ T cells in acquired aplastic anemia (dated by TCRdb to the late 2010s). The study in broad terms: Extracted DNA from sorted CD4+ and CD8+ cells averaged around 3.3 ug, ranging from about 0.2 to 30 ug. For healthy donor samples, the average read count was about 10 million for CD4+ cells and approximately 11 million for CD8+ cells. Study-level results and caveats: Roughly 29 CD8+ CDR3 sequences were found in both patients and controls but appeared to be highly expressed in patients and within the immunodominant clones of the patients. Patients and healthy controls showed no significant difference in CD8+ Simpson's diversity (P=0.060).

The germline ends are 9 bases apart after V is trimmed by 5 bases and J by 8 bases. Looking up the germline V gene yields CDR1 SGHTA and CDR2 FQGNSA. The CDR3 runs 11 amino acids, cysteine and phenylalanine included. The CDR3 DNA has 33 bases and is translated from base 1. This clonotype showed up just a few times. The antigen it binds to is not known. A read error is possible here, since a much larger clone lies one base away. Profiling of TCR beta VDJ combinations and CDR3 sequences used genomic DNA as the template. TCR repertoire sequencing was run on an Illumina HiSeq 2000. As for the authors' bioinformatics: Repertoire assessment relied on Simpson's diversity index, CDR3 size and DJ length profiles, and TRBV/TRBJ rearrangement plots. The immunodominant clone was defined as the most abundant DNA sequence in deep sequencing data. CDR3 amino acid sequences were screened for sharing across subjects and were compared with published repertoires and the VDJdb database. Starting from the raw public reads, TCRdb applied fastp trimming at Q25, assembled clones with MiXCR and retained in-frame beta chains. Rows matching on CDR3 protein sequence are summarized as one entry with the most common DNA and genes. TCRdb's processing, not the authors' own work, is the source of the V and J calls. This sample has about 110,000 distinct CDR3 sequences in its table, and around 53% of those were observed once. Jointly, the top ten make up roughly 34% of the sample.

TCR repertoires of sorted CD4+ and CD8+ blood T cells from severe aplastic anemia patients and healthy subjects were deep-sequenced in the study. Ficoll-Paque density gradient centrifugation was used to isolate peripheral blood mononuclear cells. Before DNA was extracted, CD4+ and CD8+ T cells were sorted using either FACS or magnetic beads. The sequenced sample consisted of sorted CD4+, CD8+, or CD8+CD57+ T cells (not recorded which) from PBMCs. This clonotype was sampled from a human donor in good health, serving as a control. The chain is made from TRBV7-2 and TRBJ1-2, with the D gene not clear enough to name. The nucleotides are TGTGCCAGCAGCCGCGGCGAGGGCTACACCTTC. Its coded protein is CASSRGEGYTF.